The source of this TCR beta chain is a study of Graves' ophthalmopathy and Graves' hyperthyroidism. The sample holds many counts of this clonotype. RNA transcripts were the source from which TCR beta CDR3 regions were amplified. Amplification began with first-round RT-PCR using HTBI primers, then second-round multiplex PCR was performed. TCRdb re-called the multiplex PCR reads with MiXCR, one entry per CDR3 protein. The sample lists about 400,000 distinct CDR3 sequences; around 18% were seen once. This CDR3 has 12 residues. V lost 4 bases and J 7 bases, leaving 8 bases between the germline ends. Germline lookup yields CDR1 MNHEY and CDR2 SVGEGT.

The sequence came from a woman under 30 with Graves' ophthalmopathy. Sequenced input: peripheral blood. The gene calls are TRBV6-2 or TRBV6-3 and TRBJ1-5; D is undetermined. DNA of the CDR3: TGTGCCAGCAGTTTCCCGAGCCAGCCCCAGCATTTT. Residues: CASSFPSQPQHF.